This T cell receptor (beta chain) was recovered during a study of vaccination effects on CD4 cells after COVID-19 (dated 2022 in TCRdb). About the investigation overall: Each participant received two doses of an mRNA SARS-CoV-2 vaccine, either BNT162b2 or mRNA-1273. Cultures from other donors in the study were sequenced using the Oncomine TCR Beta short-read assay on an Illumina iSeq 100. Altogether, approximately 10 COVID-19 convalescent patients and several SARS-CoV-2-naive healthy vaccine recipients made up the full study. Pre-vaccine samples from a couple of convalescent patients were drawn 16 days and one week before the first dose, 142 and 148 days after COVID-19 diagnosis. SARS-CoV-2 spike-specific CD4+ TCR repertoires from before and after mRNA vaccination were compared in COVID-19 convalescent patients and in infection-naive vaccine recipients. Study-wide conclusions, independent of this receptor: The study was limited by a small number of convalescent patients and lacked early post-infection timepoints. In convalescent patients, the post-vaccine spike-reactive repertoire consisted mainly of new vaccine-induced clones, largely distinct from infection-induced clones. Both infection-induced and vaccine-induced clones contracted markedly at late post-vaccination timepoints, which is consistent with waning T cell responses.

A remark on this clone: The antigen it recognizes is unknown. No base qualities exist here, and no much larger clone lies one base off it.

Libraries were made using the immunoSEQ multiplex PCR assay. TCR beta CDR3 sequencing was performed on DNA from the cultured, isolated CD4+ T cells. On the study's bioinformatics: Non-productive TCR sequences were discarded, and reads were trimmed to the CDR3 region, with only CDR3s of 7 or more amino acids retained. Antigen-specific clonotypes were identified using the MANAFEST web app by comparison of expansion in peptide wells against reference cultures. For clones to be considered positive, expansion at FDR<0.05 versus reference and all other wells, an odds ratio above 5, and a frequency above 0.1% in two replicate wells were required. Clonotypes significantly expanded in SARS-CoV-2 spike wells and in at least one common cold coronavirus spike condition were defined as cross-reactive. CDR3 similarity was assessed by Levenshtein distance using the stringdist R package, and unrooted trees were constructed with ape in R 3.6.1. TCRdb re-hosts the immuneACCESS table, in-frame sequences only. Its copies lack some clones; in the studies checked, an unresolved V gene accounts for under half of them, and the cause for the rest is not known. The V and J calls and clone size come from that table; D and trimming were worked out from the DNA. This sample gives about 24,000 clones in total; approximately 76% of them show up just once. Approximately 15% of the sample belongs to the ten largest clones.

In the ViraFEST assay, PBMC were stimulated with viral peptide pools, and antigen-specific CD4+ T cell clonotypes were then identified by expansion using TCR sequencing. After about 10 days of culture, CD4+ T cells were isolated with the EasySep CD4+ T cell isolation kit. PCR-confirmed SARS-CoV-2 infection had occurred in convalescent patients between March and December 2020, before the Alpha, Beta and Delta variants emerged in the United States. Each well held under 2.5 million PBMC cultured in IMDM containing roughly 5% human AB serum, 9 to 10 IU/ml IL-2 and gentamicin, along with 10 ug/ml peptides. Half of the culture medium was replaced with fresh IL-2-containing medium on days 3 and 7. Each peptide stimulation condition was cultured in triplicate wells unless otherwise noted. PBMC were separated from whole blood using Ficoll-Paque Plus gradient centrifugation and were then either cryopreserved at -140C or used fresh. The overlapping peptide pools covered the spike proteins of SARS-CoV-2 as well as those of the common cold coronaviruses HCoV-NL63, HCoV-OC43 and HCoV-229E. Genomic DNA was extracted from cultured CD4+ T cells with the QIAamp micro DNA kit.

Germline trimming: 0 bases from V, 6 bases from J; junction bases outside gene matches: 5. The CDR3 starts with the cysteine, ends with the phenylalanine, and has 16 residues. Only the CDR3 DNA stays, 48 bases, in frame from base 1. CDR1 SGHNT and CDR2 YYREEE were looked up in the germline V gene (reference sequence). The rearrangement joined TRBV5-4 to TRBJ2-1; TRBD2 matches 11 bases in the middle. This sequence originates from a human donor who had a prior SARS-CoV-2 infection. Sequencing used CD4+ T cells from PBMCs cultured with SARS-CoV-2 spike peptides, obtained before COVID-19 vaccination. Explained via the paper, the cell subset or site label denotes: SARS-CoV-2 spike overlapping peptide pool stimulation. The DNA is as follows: TGTGCCAGCAGCTTGGATGGTAGCGGGGGGGCCAATGAGCAGTTCTTC. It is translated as CASSLDGSGGANEQFF.